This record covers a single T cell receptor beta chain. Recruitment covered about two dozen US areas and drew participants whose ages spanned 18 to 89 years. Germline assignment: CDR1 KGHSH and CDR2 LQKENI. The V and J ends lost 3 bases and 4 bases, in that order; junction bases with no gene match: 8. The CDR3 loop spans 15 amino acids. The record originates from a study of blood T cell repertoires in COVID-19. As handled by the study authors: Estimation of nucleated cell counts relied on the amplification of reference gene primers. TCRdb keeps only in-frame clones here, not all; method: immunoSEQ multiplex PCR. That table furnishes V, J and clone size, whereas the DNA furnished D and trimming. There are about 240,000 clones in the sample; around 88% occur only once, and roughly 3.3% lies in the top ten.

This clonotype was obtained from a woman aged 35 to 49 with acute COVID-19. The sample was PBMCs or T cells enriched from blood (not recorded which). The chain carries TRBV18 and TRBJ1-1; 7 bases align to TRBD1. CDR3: CASSPPGAGGTEAFF. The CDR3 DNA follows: TGTGCCAGCTCACCTCCTGGGGCAGGGGGCACTGAAGCTTTCTTT.